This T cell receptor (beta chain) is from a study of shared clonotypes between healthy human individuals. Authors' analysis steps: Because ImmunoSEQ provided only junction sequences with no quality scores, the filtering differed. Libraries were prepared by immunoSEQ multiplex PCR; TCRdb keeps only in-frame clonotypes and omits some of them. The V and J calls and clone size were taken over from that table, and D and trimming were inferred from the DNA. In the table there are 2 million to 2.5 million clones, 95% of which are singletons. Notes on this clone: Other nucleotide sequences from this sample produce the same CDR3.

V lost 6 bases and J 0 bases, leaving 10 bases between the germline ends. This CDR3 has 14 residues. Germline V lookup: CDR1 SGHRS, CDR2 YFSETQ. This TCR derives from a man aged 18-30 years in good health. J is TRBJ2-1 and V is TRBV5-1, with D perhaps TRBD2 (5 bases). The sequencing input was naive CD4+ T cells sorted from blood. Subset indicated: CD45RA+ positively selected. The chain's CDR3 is CASTLGSSYNEQFF. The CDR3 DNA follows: TGCGCCAGCACTCTAGGGAGCTCCTACAATGAGCAGTTCTTC. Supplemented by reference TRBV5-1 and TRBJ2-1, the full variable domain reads KAGVTQTPRYLIKTRGQQVTLSCSPISGHRSVSWYQQTPGQGLQFLFEYFSETQRNKGNFPGRFSGRQFSNSRSEMNVSTLELGDSALYLCASTLGSSYNEQFFGPGTRLTVL.